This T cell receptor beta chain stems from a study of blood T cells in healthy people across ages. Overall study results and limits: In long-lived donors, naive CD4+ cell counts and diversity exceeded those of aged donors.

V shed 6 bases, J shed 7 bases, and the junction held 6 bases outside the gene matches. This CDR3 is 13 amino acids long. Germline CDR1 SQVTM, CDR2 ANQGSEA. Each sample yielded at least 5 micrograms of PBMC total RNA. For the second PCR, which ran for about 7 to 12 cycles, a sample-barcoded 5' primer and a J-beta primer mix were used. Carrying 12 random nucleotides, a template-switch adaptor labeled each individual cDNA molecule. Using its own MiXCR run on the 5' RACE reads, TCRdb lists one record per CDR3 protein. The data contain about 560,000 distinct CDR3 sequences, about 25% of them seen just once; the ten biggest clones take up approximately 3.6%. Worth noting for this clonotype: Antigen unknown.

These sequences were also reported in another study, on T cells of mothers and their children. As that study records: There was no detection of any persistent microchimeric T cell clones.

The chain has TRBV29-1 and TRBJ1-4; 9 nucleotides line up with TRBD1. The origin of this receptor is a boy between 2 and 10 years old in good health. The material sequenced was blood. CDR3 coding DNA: TGCAGCGTCACCGGGACAGGGCCTGAAAAACTGTTTTTT. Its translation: CSVTGTGPEKLFF.